The present entry profiles one T cell receptor beta chain with its context. Its matching antigen is unknown. One entry per CDR3 protein results from TCRdb running MiXCR on the 5' RACE reads. The sample holds about 340,000 distinct CDR3 sequences, approximately 8.2% seen once. This entry is derived from a study of CD8 T cells in ankylosing spondylitis. General observations from the study: Disease-linked clones bore a CD8+ phenotype, appearing relatively rarely in peripheral blood. Several highly homologous variants made up a TCR beta motif that seemed to typify ankylosing spondylitis blood.

The receptor was derived from a male donor with ankylosing spondylitis. Sequencing was performed on blood, either unsorted or a sorted T cell fraction (not recorded which).

For the CDR3, the DNA is TGTGCCAGCAGCCAAAACGAGAATGGGGGTGGCGCTTTCTTT. It codes for CASSQNENGGGAFF. The rearrangement links TRBV3-1 to TRBJ1-1, with TRBD1 as a possible D gene (5 bases). CDR3 size: 14 residues. Germline CDR1 is LGHDT and CDR2 is YNNKEL (reference sequence). The V end lost 2 bases, the J end lost 11 bases, and 18 bases lay between the germline ends.